These 32 T cell receptor beta chains originate from one sample sequenced in a study of naive and memory T cell subsets. The beta constant-region primer was an equimolar mix of two oligonucleotides covering TRBC1 and TRBC2. TCRdb reprocessed the UMI-ligation and nested PCR reads via MiXCR and lists one record per CDR3 protein. The sample yields 29,000 or so distinct CDR3 sequences, about 10% seen once. Sequencing was done on a sample of effector memory CD4+ T cells from blood. Subset specified: effector memory, CD45RA- CD27-. These receptor sequences come from a human donor in good health.

This clonotype was observed a handful of times. The rearrangement uses TRBV5-5 and TRBJ1-2; TRBD1 aligns across 7 bases. CDR1 and CDR2 (germline): SGHKS, YYEKEE (reference sequence). The ends lost 1 base at V and 6 bases at J; junction bases unmatched: 9. This CDR3 is built from 15 residues. DNA of the CDR3: TGTGCCAGCAGCTTGACAGAGCCCAGGGGGAATGGCTACACCTTC. Translating it yields CASSLTEPRGNGYTF.

The chain carries TRBV5-1 and TRBJ2-3, with 11 bases identical to TRBD2. The CDR3 has 16 residues. The germline CDR1 and CDR2 sequences are SGHRS and YFSETQ. V was pared by 4 bases and J by 2 bases, with 6 bases of the junction left unmatched. The CDR3 sequence: CASSLRLAGHTDTQYF. The CDR3 DNA sequence: TGCGCCAGCAGCCTGCGACTAGCGGGGCACACAGATACGCAGTATTTT. The variable domain in full, with the rest retrieved from reference TRBV5-1 and TRBJ2-3, is KAGVTQTPRYLIKTRGQQVTLSCSPISGHRSVSWYQQTPGQGLQFLFEYFSETQRNKGNFPGRFSGRQFSNSRSEMNVSTLELGDSALYLCASSLRLAGHTDTQYFGPGTRLTVL.

This rearrangement joins TRBV7-9 to TRBJ2-1, with 12 bases aligning to TRBD2. Unmatched junction bases numbered 4, after V lost 1 base and J lost 3 bases. The CDR3 is made up of 17 amino acids. Germline V gene lookup returns CDR1 SEHNR and CDR2 FQNEAQ (reference sequence). CDR3 region: CASSLGGTSGRYNEQFF. The CDR3, as DNA: TGTGCCAGCAGCTTAGGAGGGACTAGCGGGCGCTACAATGAGCAGTTCTTC.

In DNA, the CDR3 is TGTGCCAGCCGGGACAAGAACACTGAAGCTTTCTTT. Its translation: CASRDKNTEAFF. The chain carries TRBV6-2 or TRBV6-3 and TRBJ1-1, with a possible D match to TRBD1 (6 bases). Germline V CDR1 and CDR2: MNHEY, SVGEGT. V lost 8 bases and J 1 base, leaving 8 bases between the germline ends. The CDR3 extends over 12 amino acids.

This clonotype was recorded at least ten times. In DNA form, the CDR3 reads TGTGCCAGCAGTTACCACAACGGCGAGCAGTACTTC. As protein: CASSYHNGEQYF. This chain links TRBV6-5 with TRBJ2-7, with D uncertain. Between the trimmed V and J ends, which lost 2 bases and 6 bases, there was a span of 8 bases. CDR3 length: 12 residues. Germline CDR1 is MNHEY and CDR2 is SVGAGI.

This clonotype was counted at least ten times. V is TRBV5-1 and J is TRBJ2-7; 13 bases map to TRBD2. Germline CDR1 reads SGHRS; CDR2 reads YFSETQ. This CDR3 is 16 amino acids long. The J segment lost 0 bases and the V segment lost 1 base, leaving 1 base of the junction unmatched. DNA of the CDR3: TGCGCCAGCAGCTTGCGGACTAGCGGGAGCTCCTACGAGCAGTACTTC. This encodes CASSLRTSGSSYEQYF. Filled out from reference TRBV5-1 and TRBJ2-7, the complete variable domain reads KAGVTQTPRYLIKTRGQQVTLSCSPISGHRSVSWYQQTPGQGLQFLFEYFSETQRNKGNFPGRFSGRQFSNSRSEMNVSTLELGDSALYLCASSLRTSGSSYEQYFGPGTRLTVT.

The chain links TRBV5-5 to TRBJ2-2, with 13 nucleotides matching TRBD2. The CDR3 sequence is 17 residues long. CDR1 is SGHKS and CDR2 is YYEKEE in the germline V gene (reference sequence). Trimming took 4 bases from V and 4 from J; bases not matched to a gene: 7. This CDR3 is CASSEPRTSGGTGELFF. The CDR3 region has the DNA TGTGCCAGCAGCGAGCCCCGGACTAGCGGGGGCACCGGGGAGCTGTTTTTT. The whole variable domain, filled in from reference TRBV5-5 and TRBJ2-2, reads DAGVTQSPTHLIKTRGQQVTLRCSPISGHKSVSWYQQVLGQGPQFIFQYYEKEERGRGNFPDRFSARQFPNYSSELNVNALLLGDSALYLCASSEPRTSGGTGELFFGEGSRLTVL.

This clonotype was detected many times. The rearrangement joins TRBV20-1 to TRBJ2-7; D possibly corresponds to TRBD1 (5 bases). V was trimmed by 4 bases and J by 4 bases, leaving 8 bases between them. The CDR3 length is 11 residues. CDR1 is DFQATT and CDR2 is SNEGSKA in the germline V gene (reference sequence). CDR3 nucleotides: TGCAGTGCTAAGGACAAGTACGAGCAGTACTTC. Translation: CSAKDKYEQYF.

The table lists this clonotype with many counts. V gene TRBV19 combines with J gene TRBJ1-5, with D maybe TRBD1 (6 bases). The V and J ends lost 7 bases and 3 bases respectively, with 16 bases between them. This CDR3 region has 15 residues. Germline CDR1 and CDR2: LNHDA and SQIVND (reference sequence). The CDR3 nucleotides are TGTGCCAGTACCCCCCGCCAGGGGACCAATCAGCCCCAGCATTTT. Translated: CASTPRQGTNQPQHF. Together with reference TRBV19 and TRBJ1-5, the CDR3 gives the full variable domain: DGGITQSPKYLFRKEGQNVTLSCEQNLNHDAMYWYRQDPGQGLRLIYYSQIVNDFQKGDIAEGYSVSREKKESFPLTVTSAQKNPTAFYLCASTPRQGTNQPQHFGDGTRLSIL.

The V gene is TRBV7-3, the J gene TRBJ2-1; TRBD2 agrees at 12 bases. V dropped 5 bases and J dropped 7; count of bases not matched to a gene: 6. Germline CDR1 is SGHTA and CDR2 is FQGTGA. CDR3 length: 15 amino acids. The DNA for the CDR3 is TGTGCCAGCAGCGACCCGACTAGCGGGAGAAATGAGCAGTTCTTC. This codes for CASSDPTSGRNEQFF.

V is TRBV7-2 and J is TRBJ1-2, with TRBD1 identical over 7 bases. J was trimmed by 4 bases and V by 5 bases; bases with no gene match: 7. Germline assignment: CDR1 SGHTA and CDR2 FQGNSA. This CDR3 region has 14 residues. The DNA of the CDR3 is TGTGCCAGCAGCGAAAGGGGACAGAGCTATGGCTACACCTTC. Translating gives CASSERGQSYGYTF.

This clonotype was observed a few times. This rearrangement joins TRBV7-2 to TRBJ1-1, with unresolved D. V lost 5 bases and J 0 bases, leaving 7 bases between the germline ends. The germline CDR1 and CDR2 sequences are SGHTA and FQGNSA. This CDR3 has 13 residues. The DNA of the CDR3 is TGTGCCAGCAGCGCAAATATGAACACTGAAGCTTTCTTT. Translation gives CASSANMNTEAFF.

This sequence joins TRBV4-1 and TRBJ1-4, with 7 bases aligning to TRBD1. The CDR3 totals 15 residues. Unmatched junction bases numbered 6, after V lost 8 bases and J lost 0 bases. Germline V lookup: CDR1 MGHRA, CDR2 YSYEKL. CDR3 protein: CASGDRVATNEKLFF. In DNA form, the CDR3 reads TGCGCCAGCGGTGACAGGGTTGCAACTAATGAAAAACTGTTTTTT.

The V gene is TRBV29-1, the J gene TRBJ1-2; tentatively, D is TRBD1 (5 bases). Between the trimmed V and J ends, which lost 3 bases and 7 bases, there was a span of 15 bases. This CDR3 is built from 13 residues. Germline V CDR1 and CDR2: SQVTM, ANQGSEA. The CDR3 region has the DNA TGCAGCGTTGACCGCAGGGAAACTATTGGCTACACCTTC. Its protein is CSVDRRETIGYTF.

V and J are TRBV29-1 and TRBJ1-4; D gene unclear. Looked up from germline, CDR1 is SQVTM and CDR2 is ANQGSEA. This CDR3 contains 13 residues. V lost 4 bases and J 0 bases, leaving 6 bases between the germline ends. This CDR3 reads CSVAHTTNEKLFF. The DNA for the CDR3 is TGCAGCGTTGCGCATACAACTAATGAAAAACTGTTTTTT.

The chain combines TRBV12-3 or TRBV12-4 with TRBJ1-2; weak D call: TRBD1 (5 bases). The CDR3 is 16 residues long. Trimming took 7 bases from V and 4 from J, leaving 22 bases between them. In DNA form, the CDR3 reads TGTGCCAGCACCTACCCCGGGGGGGGGAAAGTCTATGGCTACACCTTC. Protein sequence: CASTYPGGGKVYGYTF.

The J gene is TRBJ2-1, the V gene TRBV6-2 or TRBV6-3; D possibly corresponds to TRBD2 (6 bases). The ends were cut back, 6 bases at V and 4 bases at J, with 16 bases in the middle. The CDR3 consists of 15 residues. The germline V gene encodes CDR1 MNHEY and CDR2 SVGEGT. CDR3 sequence: CASSTGTWLYNEQFF. CDR3 sequence (DNA): TGTGCCAGCAGCACCGGGACTTGGCTATACAATGAGCAGTTCTTC.

This chain links TRBV6-1 with TRBJ2-7; possibly TRBD1 or TRBD2 for D (5 bases each). The ends were cut back, 6 bases at V and 0 bases at J, with 12 bases in the middle. This CDR3 is built from 14 residues. Germline assignment: CDR1 MNHNS and CDR2 SASEGT. CDR3 DNA: TGTGCCAGCAGAGAAACAGGAGGCTCCTACGAGCAGTACTTC. It translates to CASRETGGSYEQYF.

This chain uses TRBV19 with TRBJ2-2; weak D call: TRBD1 (5 bases). The germline V gene encodes CDR1 LNHDA and CDR2 SQIVND (reference sequence). Trimming stripped 7 bases from V and 2 bases from J, with 17 bases between. The CDR3 is 16 residues long. CDR3 DNA sequence: TGTGCCAGTACCCTCCCCGGACGGACAAACACCGGGGAGCTGTTTTTT. Its protein is CASTLPGRTNTGELFF.

The sample holds many counts of this clonotype. The chain is built from TRBV6-1 and TRBJ2-7; D gene uncertain. Trimming pared 1 base from V and 4 bases from J, leaving 14 bases between. Germline V gene sequence: CDR1 MNHNS, CDR2 SASEGT. The CDR3 spans 15 residues. CDR3 in DNA: TGTGCCAGCAGTGAAGAGGTGCCGACGATTTACGAGCAGTACTTC. This gives the protein CASSEEVPTIYEQYF.

The table lists this clonotype with a few counts. The chain links TRBV29-1 to TRBJ2-1; TRBD2 matches at 13 bases. V shed 0 bases, J shed 7 bases, and the junction held 9 bases outside the gene matches. The CDR3 is made up of 17 amino acids. Germline values: CDR1 SQVTM, CDR2 ANQGSEA. CDR3 bases: TGCAGCGTTGAAGATTCCGGACTAGCGGGAGTGGGTAATGAGCAGTTCTTC. This translates into CSVEDSGLAGVGNEQFF.

This clonotype came up a few times. The rearrangement uses TRBV15 and TRBJ2-7; D is perhaps TRBD2 (5 bases). V lost 0 bases to trimming and J lost 3 bases, with 12 bases between them. The CDR3 contains 15 residues. The germline V gene has CDR1 LNHNV and CDR2 YYDKDF (reference sequence). DNA for the CDR3: TGTGCCACCAGCAGAGATCCTAGGAGCGGCTACGAGCAGTACTTC. Protein: CATSRDPRSGYEQYF.

The sample holds a few counts of this clonotype. The chain combines TRBV20-1 with TRBJ2-1; D possibly corresponds to TRBD2 (8 bases). The CDR3 totals 17 residues. Trimming stripped 6 bases from V and 8 bases from J, with 29 bases between. Germline CDR1 is DFQATT and CDR2 is SNEGSKA (reference sequence). CDR3 residues: CSAQGGSGSLWSDEQFF. CDR3 DNA sequence: TGCAGTGCCCAGGGGGGAAGCGGGAGCCTTTGGTCAGATGAGCAGTTCTTC.

CDR3 protein: CASSSPGTGYTGELFF. The CDR3 DNA reads as TGTGCCAGCAGCTCCCCCGGGACAGGGTACACCGGGGAGCTGTTTTTT. This sequence joins TRBV9 and TRBJ2-2; 9 bases match TRBD1. V shed 4 bases and J 3 bases; nucleotides not matched to a gene: 7. Germline V lookup: CDR1 SGDLS, CDR2 YYNGEE. The CDR3 covers 16 residues.

This clonotype was detected many times. This sequence joins TRBV5-6 and TRBJ2-1; TRBD1 matches at 7 bases. This CDR3 has 16 residues. With 4 bases clipped from V and 5 bases from J, the junction kept 12 bases outside the gene matches. Germline V lookup: CDR1 SGHDT, CDR2 YYEEEE. CDR3 residues: CASSPLGWQGDNEQFF. The CDR3 bases are TGTGCCAGCAGCCCACTTGGGTGGCAGGGGGACAATGAGCAGTTCTTC.

This clonotype occurred a few times. The chain combines TRBV5-6 with TRBJ1-1, with TRBD1 as a possible D gene (5 bases). The germline V gene encodes CDR1 SGHDT and CDR2 YYEEEE. The V end lost 4 bases, the J end lost 1 base, and 17 bases lay between the germline ends. The CDR3 has 16 amino acids. The CDR3 DNA reads as TGTGCCAGCAGCCCACCGTCTACCAGGGCGAACACTGAAGCTTTCTTT. Amino acid sequence: CASSPPSTRANTEAFF.

By its share, this clonotype is medium-sized. The CDR3 DNA is TGCGCCAGCAGCCAAGATATATGGGGCGAAGATACGCAGTATTTT. Amino acid sequence: CASSQDIWGEDTQYF. The chain links TRBV4-3 to TRBJ2-3; the D gene is possibly TRBD1 (5 bases). Germline loops: CDR1 LGHNA, CDR2 YSLEER. V lost 0 bases and J lost 5, with 12 bases in between. The length of the CDR3 is 15 residues.

There are a few counts of this clonotype. This sequence joins TRBV19 and TRBJ2-2; possibly TRBD1 or TRBD2 for D (6 bases each). Germline lookup yields CDR1 LNHDA and CDR2 SQIVND (reference sequence). The CDR3 length is 15 residues. V was pared by 1 base and J by 6 bases, with 12 bases between. This CDR3 reads CASSIVAGEAGELFF. The DNA for the CDR3 is TGTGCCAGTAGTATAGTGGCAGGGGAGGCCGGGGAGCTGTTTTTT.

The table lists this clonotype with many counts. The chain couples TRBV7-3 to TRBJ2-7; D is unresolved. V lost 1 base to trimming and J lost 0 bases, with 10 bases between them. The CDR3 runs 15 residues. Germline V gives CDR1 SGHTA, CDR2 FQGTGA. The CDR3 sequence: CASSLMAASSYEQYF. CDR3 coding DNA: TGTGCCAGCAGCTTAATGGCAGCTAGCTCCTACGAGCAGTACTTC.

The genes are TRBV30 and TRBJ1-1; D gene ambiguous. This CDR3 is built from 15 residues. Germline V gene lookup returns CDR1 GTSNPN and CDR2 SVGIG (reference sequence). The germline V and J ends were trimmed by 4 bases and 7 bases, with 22 bases remaining between them. The CDR3 loop reads CAWNTPPWAAYEAFF. The CDR3 coding sequence is TGTGCCTGGAACACCCCCCCGTGGGCGGCTTATGAAGCTTTCTTT.

The chain carries TRBV7-7 and TRBJ2-5, with D possibly TRBD1 on 6 matching bases. Trimming removed 0 bases from V and 1 base from J, with 9 bases in between. This CDR3 has 15 amino acids. Germline-derived CDR1 and CDR2 are SSHAT and FNYEAQ (reference sequence). CDR3 in DNA: TGTGCCAGCAGCTTAGCGGGCAGGGGCCAAGAGACCCAGTACTTC. Translated, it gives CASSLAGRGQETQYF.

This chain connects TRBV5-6 to TRBJ1-5, with D maybe TRBD1 (5 bases). The V and J ends lost 5 bases and 7 bases respectively, with 16 bases between them. This CDR3 has 14 residues. Looked up from germline, CDR1 is SGHDT and CDR2 is YYEEEE. The CDR3 is CASSYQGINQPQHF. CDR3 nucleotide sequence: TGTGCCAGCAGTTATCAGGGTATTAACCAGCCCCAGCATTTT.